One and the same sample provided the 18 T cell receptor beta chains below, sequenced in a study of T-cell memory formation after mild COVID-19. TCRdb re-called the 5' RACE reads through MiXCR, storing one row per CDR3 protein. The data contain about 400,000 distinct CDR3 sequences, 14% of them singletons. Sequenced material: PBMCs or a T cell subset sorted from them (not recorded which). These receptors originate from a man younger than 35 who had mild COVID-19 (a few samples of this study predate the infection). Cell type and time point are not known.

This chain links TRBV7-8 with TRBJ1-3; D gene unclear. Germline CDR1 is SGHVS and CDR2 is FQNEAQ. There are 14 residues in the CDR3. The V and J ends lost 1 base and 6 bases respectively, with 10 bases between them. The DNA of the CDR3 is TGTGCCAGCAGCTTAGTGCCGGGCGCAAACACCATATATTTT. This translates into CASSLVPGANTIYF.

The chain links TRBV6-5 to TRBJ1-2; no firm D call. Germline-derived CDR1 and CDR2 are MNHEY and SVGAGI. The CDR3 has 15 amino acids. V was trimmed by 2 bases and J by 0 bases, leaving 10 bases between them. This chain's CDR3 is CASSYVLGSNYGYTF. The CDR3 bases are TGTGCCAGCAGTTACGTACTGGGTTCTAACTATGGCTACACCTTC.

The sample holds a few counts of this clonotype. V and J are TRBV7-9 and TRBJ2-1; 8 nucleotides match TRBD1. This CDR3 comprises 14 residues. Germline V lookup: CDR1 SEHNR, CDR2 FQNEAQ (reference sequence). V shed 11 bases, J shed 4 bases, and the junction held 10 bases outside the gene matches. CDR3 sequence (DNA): TGTGCCGGGGGAGACAGGGGCGAATACAATGAGCAGTTCTTC. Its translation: CAGGDRGEYNEQFF.

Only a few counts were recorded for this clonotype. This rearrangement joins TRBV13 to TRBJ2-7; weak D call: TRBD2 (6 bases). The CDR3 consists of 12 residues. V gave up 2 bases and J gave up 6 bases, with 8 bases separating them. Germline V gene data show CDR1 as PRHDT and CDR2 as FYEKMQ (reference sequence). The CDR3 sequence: CASSLTRGEQYV. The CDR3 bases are TGTGCCAGCAGCTTAACGCGGGGCGAGCAGTACGTC.

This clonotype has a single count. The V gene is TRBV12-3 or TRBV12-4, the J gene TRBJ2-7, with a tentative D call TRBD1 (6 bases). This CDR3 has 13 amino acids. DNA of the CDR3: TGTGCAAGCAGTTTAGGGTCCAGGGGCGGGCAGTACGTC. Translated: CASSLGSRGGQYV.

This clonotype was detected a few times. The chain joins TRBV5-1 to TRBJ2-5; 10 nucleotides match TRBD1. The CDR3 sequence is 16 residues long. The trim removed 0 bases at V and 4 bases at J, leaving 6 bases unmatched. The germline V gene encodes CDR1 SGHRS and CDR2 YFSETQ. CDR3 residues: CASSLAGTGVRETQYF. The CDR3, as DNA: TGCGCCAGCAGCTTGGCCGGGACAGGGGTTCGAGAGACCCAGTACTTC.

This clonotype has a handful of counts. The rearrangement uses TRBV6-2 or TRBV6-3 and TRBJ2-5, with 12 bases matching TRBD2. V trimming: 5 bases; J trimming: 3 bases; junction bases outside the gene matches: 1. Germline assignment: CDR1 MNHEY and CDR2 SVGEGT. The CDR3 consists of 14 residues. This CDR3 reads CASSRLAGEETQYF. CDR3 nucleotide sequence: TGTGCCAGCAGTCGACTAGCGGGAGAAGAGACCCAGTACTTC.

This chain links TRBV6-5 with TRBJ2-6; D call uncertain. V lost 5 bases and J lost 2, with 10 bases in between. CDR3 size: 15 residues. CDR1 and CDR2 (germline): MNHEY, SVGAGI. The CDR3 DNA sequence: TGTGCCAGCAGTACGACTCTCCCTGGGGCCAACGTCCTGACTTTC. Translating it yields CASSTTLPGANVLTF.

The CDR3 region is CSVEFGRQTEYEQYF. As DNA, the CDR3 is TGCAGCGTTGAGTTCGGTAGGCAGACGGAATACGAGCAGTACTTC. This chain links TRBV29-1 with TRBJ2-7; D uncertain. The V gene lost 3 bases and the J gene lost 4 bases, with 19 bases spanning the gap. This CDR3 contains 15 residues. The germline gives CDR1 SQVTM, CDR2 ANQGSEA.

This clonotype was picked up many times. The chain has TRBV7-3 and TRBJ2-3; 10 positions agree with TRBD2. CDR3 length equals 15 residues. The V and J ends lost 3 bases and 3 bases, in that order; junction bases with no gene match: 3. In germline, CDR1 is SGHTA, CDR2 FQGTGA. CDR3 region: CASSFGLAVTDTQYF. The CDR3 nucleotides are TGTGCCAGCAGCTTCGGACTAGCGGTGACAGATACGCAGTATTTT.

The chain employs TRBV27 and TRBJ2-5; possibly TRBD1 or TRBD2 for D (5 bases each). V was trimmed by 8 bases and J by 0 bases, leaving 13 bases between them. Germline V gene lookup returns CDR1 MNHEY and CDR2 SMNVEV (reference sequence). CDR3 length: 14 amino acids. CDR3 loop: CASPRGRDQETQYF. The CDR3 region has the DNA TGTGCCAGCCCCCGGGGCAGGGACCAAGAGACCCAGTACTTC.

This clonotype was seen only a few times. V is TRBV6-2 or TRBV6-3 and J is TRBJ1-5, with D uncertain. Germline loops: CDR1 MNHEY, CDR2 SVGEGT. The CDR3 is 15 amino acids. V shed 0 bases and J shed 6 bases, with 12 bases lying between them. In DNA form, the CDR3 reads TGTGCCAGCAGTTACTCCATCGGGTTATTTCAGCCCCAGCATTTT. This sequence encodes CASSYSIGLFQPQHF.

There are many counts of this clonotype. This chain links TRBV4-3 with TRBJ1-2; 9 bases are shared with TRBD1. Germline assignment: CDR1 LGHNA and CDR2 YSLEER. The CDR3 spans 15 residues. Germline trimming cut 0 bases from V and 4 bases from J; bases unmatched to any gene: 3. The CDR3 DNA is TGCGCCAGCAGCCAAGAACAGGGGGCGTTCTATGGCTACACCTTC. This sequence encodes CASSQEQGAFYGYTF.

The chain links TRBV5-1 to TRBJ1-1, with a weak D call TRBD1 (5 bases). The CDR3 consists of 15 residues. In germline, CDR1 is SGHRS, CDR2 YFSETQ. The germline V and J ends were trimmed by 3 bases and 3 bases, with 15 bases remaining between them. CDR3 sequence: CASSSGTDGYTEAFF. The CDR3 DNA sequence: TGCGCCAGCAGCTCCGGGACCGACGGCTACACTGAAGCTTTCTTT.

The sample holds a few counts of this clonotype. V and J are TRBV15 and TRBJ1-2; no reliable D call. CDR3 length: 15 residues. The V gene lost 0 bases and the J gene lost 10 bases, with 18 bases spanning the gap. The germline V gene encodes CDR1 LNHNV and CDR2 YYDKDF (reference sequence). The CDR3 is CATSRDPVKVLDYTF. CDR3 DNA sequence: TGTGCCACCAGCAGAGATCCCGTTAAGGTTCTCGACTACACCTTC. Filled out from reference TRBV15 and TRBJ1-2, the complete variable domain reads DAMVIQNPRYQVTQFGKPVTLSCSQTLNHNVMYWYQQKSSQAPKLLFHYYDKDFNNEADTPDNFQSRRPNTSFCFLDIRSPGLGDTAMYLCATSRDPVKVLDYTFGSGTRLTVV.

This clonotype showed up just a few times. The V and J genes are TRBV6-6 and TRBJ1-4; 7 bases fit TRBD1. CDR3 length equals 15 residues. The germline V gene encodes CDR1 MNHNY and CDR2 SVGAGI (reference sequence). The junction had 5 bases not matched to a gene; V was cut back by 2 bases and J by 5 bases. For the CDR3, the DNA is TGTGCCAGCAGTTACAGGACAGGTCGGAATGAAAAACTGTTTTTT. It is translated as CASSYRTGRNEKLFF.

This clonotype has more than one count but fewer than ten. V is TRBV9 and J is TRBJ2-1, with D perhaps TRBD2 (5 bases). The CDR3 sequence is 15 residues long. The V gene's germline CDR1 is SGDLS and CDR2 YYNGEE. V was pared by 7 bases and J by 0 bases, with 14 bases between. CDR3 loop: CASDTDGSSYNEQFF. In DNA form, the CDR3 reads TGTGCCAGCGACACGGATGGGAGCTCCTACAATGAGCAGTTCTTC.

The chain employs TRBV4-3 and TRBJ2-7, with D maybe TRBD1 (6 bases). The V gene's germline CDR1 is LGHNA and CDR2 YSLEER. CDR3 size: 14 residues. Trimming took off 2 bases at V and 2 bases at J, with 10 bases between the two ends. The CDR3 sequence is CASSQSPGAYEQYV. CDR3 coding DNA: TGCGCCAGCAGCCAAAGCCCAGGGGCCTACGAGCAGTACGTC.